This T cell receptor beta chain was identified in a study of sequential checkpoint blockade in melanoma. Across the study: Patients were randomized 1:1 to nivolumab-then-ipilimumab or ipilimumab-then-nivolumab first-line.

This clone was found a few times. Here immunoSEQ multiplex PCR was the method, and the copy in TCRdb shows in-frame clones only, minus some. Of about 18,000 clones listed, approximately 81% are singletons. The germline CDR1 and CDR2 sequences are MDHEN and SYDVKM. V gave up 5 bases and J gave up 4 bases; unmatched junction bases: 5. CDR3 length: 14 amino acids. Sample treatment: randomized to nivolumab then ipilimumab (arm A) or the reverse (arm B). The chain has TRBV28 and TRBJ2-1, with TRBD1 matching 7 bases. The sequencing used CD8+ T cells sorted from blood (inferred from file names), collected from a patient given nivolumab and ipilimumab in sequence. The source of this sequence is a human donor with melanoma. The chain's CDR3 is CASSGTARYNEQFF. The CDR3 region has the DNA TGTGCCAGCAGTGGGACAGCCCGGTACAATGAGCAGTTCTTC.